The rows below give T cell receptor beta chains drawn from one sample of a study of siplizumab effects on memory and regulatory T cells. Assay used: immunoSEQ multiplex PCR; TCRdb lists only in-frame clones, some missing. The profile covers 100,000 or so clones, with roughly 90% appearing a single time and about 1.1% taken by the ten largest. The sample comprised CD4+ T cells sorted from blood. Receptors originate from a human donor in good health. Both conserved end residues are part of each CDR3. D genes are given only for firm matches. Clone size, where shown, is once, few, many, or a class for clones that have expanded.

J: TRBJ2-1
V: TRBV4-1
D: -
size: -
CDR3: CASSQPTAGNEQFF
DNA: TGCGCCAGCAGCCAACCAACGGCAGGGAATGAGCAGTTCTTC

J: TRBJ2-1
V: TRBV7-8
D: -
size: -
CDR3: CASSPMTLYNEQFF
DNA: TGTGCCAGCAGCCCAATGACACTATACAATGAGCAGTTCTTC

J: TRBJ2-6
V: TRBV19
D: -
size: -
CDR3: CASRPQGAGANVLTF
DNA: TGTGCCAGTAGGCCACAGGGAGCCGGGGCCAACGTCCTGACTTTC

J: TRBJ2-5
V: TRBV6-5
D: -
size: -
CDR3: CASKKQGGETQYF
DNA: TGTGCCAGTAAAAAACAGGGGGGGGAGACCCAGTACTTC

J: TRBJ1-5
V: TRBV11-2
D: -
size: -
CDR3: CASSPTGPNQPQHF
DNA: TGTGCCAGCAGCCCCACAGGTCCCAATCAGCCCCAGCATTTT

J: TRBJ2-5
V: TRBV28
D: -
size: -
CDR3: CASSRQVWETQYF
DNA: TGTGCCAGCAGTCGACAGGTCTGGGAGACCCAGTACTTC

J: TRBJ2-1
V: TRBV7-9
D: -
size: once
CDR3: CASSLTQGNNEQFF
DNA: TGTGCCAGCAGCTTAACCCAGGGAAACAATGAGCAGTTCTTC

J: TRBJ1-5
V: TRBV6-1
D: -
size: -
CDR3: CASSERLAGAIQPQHF
DNA: TGTGCCAGCAGTGAACGGCTGGCAGGGGCTATACAGCCCCAGCATTTT

J: TRBJ2-5
V: TRBV5-1
D: -
size: -
CDR3: CASSLALTGTQYF
DNA: TGCGCCAGCAGCTTGGCTTTGACGGGGACCCAGTACTTC

J: TRBJ2-1
V: TRBV6-5
D: -
size: -
CDR3: CASSYRGLQVNEQFF
DNA: TGTGCCAGCAGTTACCGAGGACTACAGGTCAATGAGCAGTTCTTC

J: TRBJ1-1
V: TRBV25-1
D: -
size: -
CDR3: CASIENTEAFF
DNA: TGTGCCAGCATTGAGAACACTGAAGCTTTCTTT

J: TRBJ2-7
V: TRBV9
D: -
size: -
CDR3: CASSARPSSYEQYF
DNA: TGTGCCAGCAGCGCCCGCCCTAGCTCCTACGAGCAGTACTTC

J: TRBJ2-1
V: TRBV27
D: -
size: -
CDR3: CASSYTSIGIWEQFF
DNA: TGTGCCAGCAGTTATACTAGTATCGGGATCTGGGAGCAGTTCTTC

J: TRBJ2-7
V: TRBV19
D: -
size: -
CDR3: CASSQGFGPREISYEQYF
DNA: TGTGCCAGTAGTCAGGGATTTGGACCCCGCGAGATCTCCTACGAGCAGTACTTC

J: TRBJ2-3
V: TRBV25-1
D: -
size: -
CDR3: CASRQRGGLGTDTQYF
DNA: TGTGCCAGCAGACAGAGGGGGGGATTGGGCACAGATACGCAGTATTTT

J: TRBJ2-1
V: TRBV5-5
D: -
size: -
CDR3: CASSPVRSAGIHNEQFF
DNA: TGTGCCAGCAGTCCCGTACGTTCAGCGGGCATACACAATGAGCAGTTCTTC

J: TRBJ1-4
V: TRBV7-9
D: -
size: few
CDR3: CASSQRAGDEKLFF
DNA: TGTGCCAGCAGCCAAAGGGCAGGGGATGAAAAACTGTTTTTT

J: TRBJ1-1
V: TRBV7-2
D: -
size: -
CDR3: CASSDLGMNTEAFF
DNA: TGTGCCAGCAGCGACCTAGGGATGAACACTGAAGCTTTCTTT

J: TRBJ2-1
V: TRBV18
D: -
size: -
CDR3: CASSPTGTYEFF
DNA: TGTGCCAGCTCACCAACCGGGACATATGAGTTCTTC